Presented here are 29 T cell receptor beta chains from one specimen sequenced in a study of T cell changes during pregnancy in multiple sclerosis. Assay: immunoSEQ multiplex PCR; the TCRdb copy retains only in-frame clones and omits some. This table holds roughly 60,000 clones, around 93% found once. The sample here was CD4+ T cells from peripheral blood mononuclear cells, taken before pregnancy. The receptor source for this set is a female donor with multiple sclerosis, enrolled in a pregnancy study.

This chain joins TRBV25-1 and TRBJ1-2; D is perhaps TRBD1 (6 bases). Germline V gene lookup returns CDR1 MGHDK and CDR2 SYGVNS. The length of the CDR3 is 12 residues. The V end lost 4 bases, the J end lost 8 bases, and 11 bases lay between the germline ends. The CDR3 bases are TGTGCCAGCAGTGTTCAGGGGTCGGGCTACACCTTC. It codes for CASSVQGSGYTF.

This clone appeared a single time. The CDR3 nucleotides are TGTGCCAGCAGCGTAGGCGGACTACCTTACGAGCAGTACTTC. It translates to CASSVGGLPYEQYF. The chain has TRBV9 and TRBJ2-7, with a weak D call TRBD2 (6 bases). CDR1 and CDR2 from the germline V gene are SGDLS and YYNGEE. V lost 0 bases and J lost 4, with 11 bases in between. This CDR3 spans 14 amino acids.

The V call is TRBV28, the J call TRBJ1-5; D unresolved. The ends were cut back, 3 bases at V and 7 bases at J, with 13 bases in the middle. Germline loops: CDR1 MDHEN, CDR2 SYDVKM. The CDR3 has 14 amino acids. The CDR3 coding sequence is TGTGCCAGCAGTTTGTATGGAGGGTCCCAGCCCCAGCATTTT. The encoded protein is CASSLYGGSQPQHF.

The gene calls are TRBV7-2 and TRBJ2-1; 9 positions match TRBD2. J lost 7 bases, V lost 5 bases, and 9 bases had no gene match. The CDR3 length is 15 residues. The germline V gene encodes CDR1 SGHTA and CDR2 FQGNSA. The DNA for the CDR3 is TGTGCCAGCAGCACCTCTAGCGGGATCGGTAATGAGCAGTTCTTC. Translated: CASSTSSGIGNEQFF.

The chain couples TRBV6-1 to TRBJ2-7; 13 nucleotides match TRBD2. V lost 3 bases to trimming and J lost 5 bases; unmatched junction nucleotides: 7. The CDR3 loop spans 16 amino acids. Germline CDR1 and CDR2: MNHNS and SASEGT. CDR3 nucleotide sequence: TGTGCCAGCAGTGACCGAGGACTAGCGGGAGTCCACGAGCAGTACTTC. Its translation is CASSDRGLAGVHEQYF.

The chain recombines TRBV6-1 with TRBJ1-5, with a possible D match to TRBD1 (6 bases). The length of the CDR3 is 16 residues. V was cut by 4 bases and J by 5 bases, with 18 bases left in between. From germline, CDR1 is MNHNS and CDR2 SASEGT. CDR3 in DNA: TGTGCCAGCAGTGGTGGGGGGGGCGGGCGAGATCAGCCCCAGCATTTT. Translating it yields CASSGGGGGRDQPQHF.

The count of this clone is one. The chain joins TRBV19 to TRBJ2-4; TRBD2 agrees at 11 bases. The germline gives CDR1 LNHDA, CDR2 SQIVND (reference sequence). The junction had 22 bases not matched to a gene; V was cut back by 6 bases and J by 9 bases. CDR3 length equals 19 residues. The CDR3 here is CASSTPREDLSGRAVIQYF. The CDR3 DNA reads TGTGCCAGTAGCACCCCTCGTGAGGATCTTAGCGGGAGGGCTGTCATTCAGTACTTC.

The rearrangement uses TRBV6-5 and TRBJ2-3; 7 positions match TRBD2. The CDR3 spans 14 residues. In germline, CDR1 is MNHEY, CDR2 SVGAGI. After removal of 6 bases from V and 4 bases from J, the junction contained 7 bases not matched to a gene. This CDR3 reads CASRLAAGPDTQYF. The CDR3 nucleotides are TGTGCCAGCAGGCTAGCGGCGGGGCCAGATACGCAGTATTTT.

The CDR3 sequence is CASSYSGSGQQETQYF. In DNA, the CDR3 is TGTGCCAGCAGTTACTCGGGTAGCGGCCAACAAGAGACCCAGTACTTC. The genes are TRBV6-6 and TRBJ2-5; perhaps TRBD2 as D (6 bases). This CDR3 spans 16 amino acids. In germline, CDR1 is MNHNY, CDR2 SVGAGI (reference sequence). V lost 0 bases to trimming and J lost 2 bases, with 13 bases between them.

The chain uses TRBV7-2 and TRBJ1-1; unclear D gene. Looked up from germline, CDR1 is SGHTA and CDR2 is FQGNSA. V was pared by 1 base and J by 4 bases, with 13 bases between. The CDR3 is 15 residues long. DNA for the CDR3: TGTGCCAGCAGCTTAGACTTCGGGAAAGGCACTGAAGCTTTCTTT. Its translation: CASSLDFGKGTEAFF.

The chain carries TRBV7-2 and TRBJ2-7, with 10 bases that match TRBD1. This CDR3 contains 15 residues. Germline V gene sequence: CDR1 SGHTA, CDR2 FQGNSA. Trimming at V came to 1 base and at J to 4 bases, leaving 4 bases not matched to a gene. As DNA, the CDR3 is TGTGCCAGCAGCTTAGGACAGGGGGCGATTTACGAGCAGTACTTC. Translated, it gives CASSLGQGAIYEQYF.

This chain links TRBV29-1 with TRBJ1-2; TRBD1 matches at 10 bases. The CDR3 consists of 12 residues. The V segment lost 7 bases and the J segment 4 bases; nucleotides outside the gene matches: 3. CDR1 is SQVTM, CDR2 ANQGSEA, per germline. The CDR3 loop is CSARTGGYGYTF. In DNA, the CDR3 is TGCAGCGCCCGGACAGGGGGCTATGGCTACACCTTC.

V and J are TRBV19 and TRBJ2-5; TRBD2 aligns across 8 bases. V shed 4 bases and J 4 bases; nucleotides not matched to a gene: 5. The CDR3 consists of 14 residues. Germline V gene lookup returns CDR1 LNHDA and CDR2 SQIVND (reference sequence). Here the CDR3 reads CASSRTSSSETQYF. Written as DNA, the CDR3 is TGTGCCAGTAGTAGGACTAGCAGTTCAGAGACCCAGTACTTC.

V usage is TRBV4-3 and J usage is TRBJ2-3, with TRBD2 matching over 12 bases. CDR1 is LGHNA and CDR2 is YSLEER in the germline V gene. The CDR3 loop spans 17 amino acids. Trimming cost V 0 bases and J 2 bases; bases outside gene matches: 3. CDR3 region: CASSQEGLAGYTDTQYF. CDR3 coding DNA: TGCGCCAGCAGCCAAGAAGGACTAGCGGGATACACAGATACGCAGTATTTT.

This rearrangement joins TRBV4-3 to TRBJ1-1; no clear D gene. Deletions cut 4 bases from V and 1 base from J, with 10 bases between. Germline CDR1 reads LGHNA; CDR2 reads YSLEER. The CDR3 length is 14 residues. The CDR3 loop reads CASSPRGRNTEAFF. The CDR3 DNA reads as TGCGCCAGCAGCCCTCGTGGGCGGAACACTGAAGCTTTCTTT.

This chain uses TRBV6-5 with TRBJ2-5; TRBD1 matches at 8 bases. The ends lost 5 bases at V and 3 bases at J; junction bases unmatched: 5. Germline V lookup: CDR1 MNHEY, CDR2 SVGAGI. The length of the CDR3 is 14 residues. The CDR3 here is CASSPDRGKETQYF. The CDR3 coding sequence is TGTGCCAGCAGTCCAGACAGGGGAAAAGAGACCCAGTACTTC.

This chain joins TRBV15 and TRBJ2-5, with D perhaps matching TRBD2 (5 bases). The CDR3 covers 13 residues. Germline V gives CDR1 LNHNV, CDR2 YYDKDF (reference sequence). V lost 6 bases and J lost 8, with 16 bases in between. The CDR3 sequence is CATSSGSGLTQYF. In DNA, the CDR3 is TGTGCCACCAGTTCCGGTTCAGGACTTACCCAGTACTTC.

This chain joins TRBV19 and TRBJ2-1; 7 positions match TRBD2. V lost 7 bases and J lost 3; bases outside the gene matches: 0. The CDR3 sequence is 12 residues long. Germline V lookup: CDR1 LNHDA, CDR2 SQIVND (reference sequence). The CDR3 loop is CASTSGYNEQFF. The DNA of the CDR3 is TGTGCCAGTACTAGCGGCTACAATGAGCAGTTCTTC.

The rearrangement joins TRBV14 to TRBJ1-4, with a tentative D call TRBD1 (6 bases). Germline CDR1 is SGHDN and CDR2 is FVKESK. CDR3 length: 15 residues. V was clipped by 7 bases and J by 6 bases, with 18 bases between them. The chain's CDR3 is CASKARGREDEKLFF. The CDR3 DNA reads TGTGCCAGCAAGGCGCGGGGGCGAGAGGATGAAAAACTGTTTTTT.

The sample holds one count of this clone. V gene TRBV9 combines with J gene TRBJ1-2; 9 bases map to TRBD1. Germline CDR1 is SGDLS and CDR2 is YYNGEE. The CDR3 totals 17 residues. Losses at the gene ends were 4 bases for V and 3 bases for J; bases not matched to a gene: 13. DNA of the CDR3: TGTGCCAGCAGCCCCGACGTAGGGGACAGGGTTTACTATGGCTACACCTTC. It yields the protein CASSPDVGDRVYYGYTF.

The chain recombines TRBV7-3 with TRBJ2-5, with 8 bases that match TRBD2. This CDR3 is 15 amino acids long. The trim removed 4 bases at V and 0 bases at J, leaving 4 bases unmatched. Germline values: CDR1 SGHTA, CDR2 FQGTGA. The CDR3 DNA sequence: TGTGCCAGCAGCTCCGGGACTAGATACCAAGAGACCCAGTACTTC. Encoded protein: CASSSGTRYQETQYF.

DNA of the CDR3: TGCACCAGCAGCCAACGCTTTATCCTAGTCCCCATTCTGGAGCAGTACTTC. It encodes CTSSQRFILVPILEQYF. This rearrangement joins TRBV1 to TRBJ2-7; the table's D call of TRBD2 was not tested on the DNA. TRBV1 is classified as a pseudogene. The CDR3 covers 17 residues.

CDR3 region: CASTDTSGVSYEQYF. CDR3 sequence (DNA): TGTGCCAGCACCGACACTAGCGGGGTCTCCTACGAGCAGTACTTC. V is TRBV6-6 and J is TRBJ2-7; TRBD2 matches 10 bases. Germline V gene sequence: CDR1 MNHNY, CDR2 SVGAGI (reference sequence). This CDR3 has 15 residues. V gave up 7 bases and J gave up 0 bases; unmatched junction bases: 6.

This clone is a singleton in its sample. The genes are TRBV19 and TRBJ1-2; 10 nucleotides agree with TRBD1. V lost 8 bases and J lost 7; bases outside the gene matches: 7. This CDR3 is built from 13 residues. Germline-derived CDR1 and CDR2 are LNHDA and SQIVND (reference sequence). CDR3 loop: CASSDRGRSGYTF. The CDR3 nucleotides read TGTGCCAGTTCCGACAGGGGGCGCTCTGGCTACACCTTC.

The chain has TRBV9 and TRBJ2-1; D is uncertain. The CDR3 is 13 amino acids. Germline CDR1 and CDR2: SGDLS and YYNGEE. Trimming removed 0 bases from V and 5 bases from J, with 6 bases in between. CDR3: CASSVELNNEQFF. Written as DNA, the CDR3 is TGTGCCAGCAGCGTAGAACTAAACAATGAGCAGTTCTTC. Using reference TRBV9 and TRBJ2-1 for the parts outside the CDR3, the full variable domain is DSGVTQTPKHLITATGQRVTLRCSPRSGDLSVYWYQQSLDQGLQFLIQYYNGEERAKGNILERFSAQQFPDLHSELNLSSLELGDSALYFCASSVELNNEQFFGPGTRLTVL.

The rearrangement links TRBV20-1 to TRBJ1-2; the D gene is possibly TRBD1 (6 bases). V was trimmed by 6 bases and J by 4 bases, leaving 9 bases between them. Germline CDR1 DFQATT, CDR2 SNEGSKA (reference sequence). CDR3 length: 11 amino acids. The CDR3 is CSAGGAYGYTF. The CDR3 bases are TGCAGTGCAGGGGGGGCCTATGGCTACACCTTC.

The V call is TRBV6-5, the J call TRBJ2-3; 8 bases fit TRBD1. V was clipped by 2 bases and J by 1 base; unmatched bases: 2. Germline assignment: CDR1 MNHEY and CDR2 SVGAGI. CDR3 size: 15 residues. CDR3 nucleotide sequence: TGTGCCAGCAGTTACGGGACAGGCCGCACAGATACGCAGTATTTT. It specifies CASSYGTGRTDTQYF.

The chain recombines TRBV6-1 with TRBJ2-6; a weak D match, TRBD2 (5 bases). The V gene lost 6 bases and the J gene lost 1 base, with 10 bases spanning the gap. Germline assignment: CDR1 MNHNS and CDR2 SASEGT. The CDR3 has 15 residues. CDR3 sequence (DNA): TGTGCCAGCAGGACGGGCGGGTCTGGGGCCAACGTCCTGACTTTC. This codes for CASRTGGSGANVLTF.

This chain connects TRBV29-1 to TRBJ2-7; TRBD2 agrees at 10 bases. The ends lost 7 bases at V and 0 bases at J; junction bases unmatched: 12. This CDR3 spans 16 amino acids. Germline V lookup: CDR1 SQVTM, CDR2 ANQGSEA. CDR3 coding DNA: TGCAGCGCTTCGGCTGGACTAGCGGCTTTCTCCTACGAGCAGTACTTC. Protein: CSASAGLAAFSYEQYF.